The entry below describes one TCR beta chain. Its antigen is unknown. This entry belongs to a study of cytomegalovirus exposure and HLA in healthy donors. Notes on the study in general: The classifier was said to identify cytomegalovirus status with high specificity and sensitivity.

PCR used 60 Vbeta primers and 13 Jbeta primers. The repertoire was sequenced with immunoSEQ multiplex PCR; TCRdb's copy has only in-frame clones and lacks some. Of about 140,000 clones listed, roughly 77% are singletons. CDR1 is MNHNS and CDR2 is SASEGT in the germline V gene. Trimming took off 3 bases at V and 0 bases at J, with 20 bases between the two ends. The CDR3 sequence is 18 residues long. The V and J genes are TRBV6-1 and TRBJ1-1; D remains ambiguous. Specimen: PBMCs. The clonotype comes from a man in his forties in good health and CMV-seronegative. In DNA, the CDR3 is TGTGCCAGCAGTGATGAAGTTCGGAGGCGCCTTCTGAACACTGAAGCTTTCTTT. Translated, it gives CASSDEVRRRLLNTEAFF.